This record covers a single TCR beta chain. Antigen specificity is unknown. MiXCR, run by TCRdb on the 5' RACE reads, gives a single entry per CDR3 protein. The sample has roughly 150,000 distinct CDR3 sequences, 10% to 15% seen once; the top ten hold 3.3%. The sample originates from a study of T-cell memory formation after mild COVID-19. Study-wide results and caveats: CD4/CD8 balance held among clones contracting day 15 to 85, and later expanders leaned CD4+. Memory cells collected pre-infection included some clones that later responded, suggesting cross-reactive memory joined.

CDR1 is SGHDT, CDR2 YYEEEE, per germline. The CDR3 is made up of 13 amino acids. Trimming at V came to 3 bases and at J to 4 bases, leaving 1 base not matched to a gene. The rearrangement uses TRBV5-6 and TRBJ2-7; 10 positions match TRBD1. Sequencing was performed on PBMCs or a T cell subset sorted from them (not recorded which). The TCR comes from a man younger than 35 who had mild COVID-19 (a few samples of this study predate the infection). Cell type and time point are not known. Written as DNA, the CDR3 is TGTGCCAGCAGCTGGGGACAGGGGTACGAGCAGTACGTC. Translation: CASSWGQGYEQYV.